One sample yielded the 2 T cell receptor beta chains listed below, sequenced in a study of long-term antiretroviral therapy in people with HIV. At survey level, the immunoSEQ assay was run in its v3.0 version. The table came from immunoSEQ multiplex PCR; TCRdb's copy has only in-frame clones and leaves some out. The table lists 20,000 to 25,000 clones, around 80% of them singletons. Here the sequenced sample was unsorted PBMCs, taken 0.1 years before starting antiretroviral therapy. The origin of the receptors is a man aged 18 to 30 with HIV.

The chain joins TRBV5-4 to TRBJ1-2, with 9 bases identical to TRBD1. Trimming at V came to 0 bases and at J to 4 bases, leaving 4 bases not matched to a gene. CDR1 is SGHNT and CDR2 is YYREEE in the germline V gene (reference sequence). This CDR3 region has 15 residues. The DNA of the CDR3 is TGTGCCAGCAGCTTGGGGGACAGGGCCCTCTATGGCTACACCTTC. As protein: CASSLGDRALYGYTF.

The chain carries TRBV7-9 and TRBJ1-5; D is perhaps TRBD1 (5 bases). The CDR3 extends over 16 amino acids. V lost 1 base, J lost 4 bases, and 14 bases lay in between. Germline CDR1 is SEHNR and CDR2 is FQNEAQ (reference sequence). This CDR3 is CASSLVGAKRNQPQHF. For the CDR3, the DNA is TGTGCCAGCAGCTTAGTCGGGGCCAAAAGGAATCAGCCCCAGCATTTT.